This TCR beta chain comes out of a study of shared clonotypes between healthy human individuals (dated by TCRdb to 2018 to 2021). Regarding the research as a whole: The cohort included three men and a couple of women between 18 and 49 years of age. To estimate repertoire size and how much clonotypes are shared between individuals, the study performed deep sequencing of blood TCR repertoires from roughly five healthy adults. To increase sequencing depth and limit assay-specific biases, different laboratories used diverse techniques to prepare libraries and sequence TCR repertoires. Leukapheresis yielded between about 0.94 and 10 billion PBMCs per donor. Overall study results and their limits: Only blood was sampled, and tissue TCR repertoires likely differ from those in blood. Pairwise subsampling indicated that sequencing depth was expected to affect the degree of clonotype sharing among donors. The small number of donors limited the genetic and exposure-history diversity represented.

Using the deep immunoSEQ assay, multiplex PCR amplified TCR CDR3 regions from genomic DNA. Extracted genomic DNA from each cell subset was spread evenly across all wells of several immunoSEQ 96-well plates, with each plate serving as a replicate. For unsorted PBMC, each replicate PCR was loaded with 300 to 350 ng genomic DNA, equivalent to tens of thousands of T cell genomes. Ten immunoSEQ deep assay plates were used to sequence unsorted PBMC genomic DNA. Purified libraries were measured with a Qubit 3.0 fluorometer, size-checked on a Bioanalyzer 2100, and measured again with the KAPA Library Quantification kit. Each immunoSEQ 96-well plate was sequenced on its own single-read 150-cycle Illumina NextSeq 550 flow cell. The study's own analysis went as follows. Because the immunoSEQ output held only junctional sequences and lacked quality scores, the filtering could not match the filtering applied to full-length reads. Sequences were annotated with PyIR, a Python wrapper for IgBLAST v1.9, and V/J genes and CDR3 were assigned using IMGT germline references. Reads were removed for weak V/J assignments (E-value above 1e-6), missing CDR3, stop codons, out-of-frame junctions, or ambiguous translated residues. V3J clonotypes were defined as sequences sharing the same inferred V gene, J gene, and CDR3 amino acid sequence. Percentage overlap between repertoires was calculated by dividing the number of shared unique clonotypes by the size of the smaller repertoire. Three approaches were used to assess repertoire richness: RTK rarefaction, the Chao1 estimator, and Recon v2.1 estimates of unobserved clonotypes. The table was pulled from immuneACCESS by TCRdb, which kept in-frame rearrangements only. Such tables lose some clones; where checked, under half of the loss comes from unresolved V genes, and the rest has no known cause. D and trimming were read from the DNA, whereas the V and J calls and clone size are those reported in that table. The sample has 400,000 to 550,000 clones on record, around three quarters of them singletons. The ten biggest clones cover about an eighth of the sample.

To note about this clone: Its antigen has not been determined. Per-base quality was not reported, and no clone a single base away is much larger than it.

The V and J ends are trimmed by 6 bases and 2 bases, leaving 20 bases between them. From the cysteine through the phenylalanine, the CDR3 covers 16 amino acids. Of the read, only the CDR3 DNA is kept; its 48 bases are in frame from base 1. CDR1 and CDR2 are read off the germline V gene as MDHEN and SYDVKM. Donors were healthy HIV-negative adults with no recently reported acute infections or vaccinations. Only Caucasian adults living in Nashville, Tennessee, USA were represented among the donors. For unsorted samples, about 87 million PBMCs were counted, and genomic DNA was extracted using the QIAamp DNA Blood Mini kit. After blood collection by leukapheresis, PBMCs were isolated using Ficoll-Histopaque density gradient centrifugation and then cryopreserved in the vapor phase of liquid nitrogen.

Sequencing was performed on PBMCs. This TCR derives from a woman aged 35 to 49 in good health. Some clones in this sample may be carry-over from other donors' samples. The chain is made from TRBV28 and TRBJ2-7; a weak D assignment points to TRBD2 (5 bases agree). The CDR3 protein: CASSPRTLRTAYEQYF. The sequence in DNA is TGTGCCAGCAGCCCCAGGACTCTTCGTACGGCCTACGAGCAGTACTTC.